This T cell receptor beta chain was captured in a study of neurological immune-mediated disorders (dated by TCRdb to 2018 to 2020). A note on the overall study: Of the approximately 34 multiple sclerosis patients, 31 had relapsing-remitting MS and 3 had secondary progressive MS. The cohort was made up of about 65 subjects, consisting of around 14 HAM/TSP patients, some 34 multiple sclerosis patients and about 20 healthy controls. Longitudinal samples, technical triplicates and paired sorted CD4+ and CD8+ T-cell subsets, alongside PBMC samples, were included among the roughly 100 TCR-beta libraries. Peripheral blood TCR-beta repertoires from patients with HTLV-I-associated myelopathy (HAM/TSP), patients with multiple sclerosis, and healthy controls were compared in the study using UMI-based sequencing.

cDNA synthesis used template-switch 5'RACE with a primer carrying a 10-nucleotide random unique molecular identifier tagging each TCR transcript. Each sequencing run produced over 160 million TCR-beta sequences covering 15-18 subjects. Total RNA was extracted with the RNeasy kit. The KAPA Real-time Library Amplification kit was used to amplify TCR-beta VDJ regions with primers for the TCR constant region and the 5'RACE anchor. Sample indexes and Illumina adaptors were added in a first PCR, and a second PCR then increased library yield. After Ampure bead purification, the TCR product of roughly 650 bp was size-selected on a 2% E-gel SizeSelection system. Before pooling, library quality was assessed on a Bioanalyzer, concentration was determined with Qubit, and library quantification was performed with the Kapa Library Quantification kit. Paired-end 2 x 150 bp sequencing of the libraries was performed on an Illumina HiSeq 2500. To increase sequence diversity, roughly 24-31% phiX was spiked into each library pool. The source study handled its data this way. Quality-filtered reads were processed with the UMI-based MiGEC pipeline, and over 80% of raw TCR sequences were removed by the MiGEC pipeline during error correction. VDJ genes were aligned to IMGT germline references, and each clonotype was defined by a unique CDR3 amino acid sequence together with V-J genes. VDJtools evaluated clonal expansion, Shannon diversity and CDR3 relatedness (CalcPairwiseDistances, ClusterSamples); CLCbio workbench built phylogenetic trees. Expanded clones were defined as having at least 8 unique UMIs, based on coefficient-of-variation modelling across technical triplicates. TCRdb applied fastp at Q25 and MiXCR to the public reads, then kept only in-frame beta chains. Here each entry gathers all rows of one CDR3 protein and keeps the most common genes and DNA. The V and J calls here are based on TCRdb, not the publication. For this sample there are tens of thousands of distinct CDR3 sequences; 3% to 4.5% appear just once. The top ten clones comprise roughly 1.5% of the sample.

The paper's findings and limits, for the study overall: TCR clonal expansion was highest in HAM/TSP patients and lowest in MS patients, with MS patients falling below even healthy controls. Phylogenetic analysis grouped repertoires from 18 of 34 MS patients into a cluster of related CDR3 sequences, suggesting a possible repertoire-level signature. No association of the MS cluster with clinical or MRI features was observed, and the need for larger cohorts was stated by the authors. Expanded clones from different subjects shared no identical CDR3 amino acid sequences, which suggests that TCR-beta repertoires were private in all groups.

From V the trimming removes 3 bases and from J it removes 7 bases, while the gene matches leave 6 bases of the junction unaccounted for. Taken from the germline V gene, the CDR1 and CDR2 loops are SGHRS and YFSETQ. The CDR3 holds 14 amino acids from the cysteine to the phenylalanine. The entry retains the CDR3 DNA only, 42 bases that are in frame from base 1. Unsorted PBMC libraries were generated from 2 million PBMCs stored in RNAlater at -80 °C until RNA extraction. The multiple sclerosis patients were enrolled in a US clinical protocol that evaluated disease progression with magnetic resonance imaging. Peripheral blood was subjected to Ficoll-Hypaque density gradient centrifugation to isolate PBMCs, which were then cryopreserved in liquid nitrogen. This clonotype came up many times. Its antigen is unknown. There are no base qualities to consult, and no much larger clone falls within one base.

The chain links TRBV5-1 with TRBJ1-2; 10 bases in the middle match TRBD1. The sample comprised PBMCs. The receptor's source is a man in his thirties or forties with multiple sclerosis. The nucleotide sequence reads as follows: TGCGCCAGCAGCTCGACAGGGGGCCGGGGTGGCTACACCTTC. Its protein is CASSSTGGRGGYTF.